The clone carrying this T cell receptor beta chain has just one count. In the authors' workflow: Reference gene primer amplification gave nucleated cell count estimates. Libraries were prepared by immunoSEQ multiplex PCR; TCRdb keeps only in-frame clonotypes and omits some of them. V and J calls and clone size come straight from that table; D and trimming were deduced from the DNA. The data show approximately 270,000 clones, approximately 85% seen once. The sample belongs to a study of blood T cell repertoires in COVID-19. Across the whole study: The United States, Italy and Spain provided the acute and convalescent COVID-19 samples. PBMCs, B-cell-depleted T cells, or T cells were the source of the cDNA or gDNA that made up the material.

CDR1 is MNHEY, CDR2 SVGAGI, per germline. Between the trimmed V and J ends, which lost 0 bases and 4 bases, there was a span of 12 bases. The CDR3 runs 15 residues. Sequencing used peripheral blood. The chain couples TRBV6-5 to TRBJ1-2; D perhaps matches TRBD1 (5 bases). The receptor's source is a woman between 65 and 79 years old with acute or convalescent COVID-19. The CDR3 loop reads CASSYSIQEGYGYTF. The CDR3 coding sequence is TGTGCCAGCAGTTACTCGATACAGGAGGGCTATGGCTACACCTTC.